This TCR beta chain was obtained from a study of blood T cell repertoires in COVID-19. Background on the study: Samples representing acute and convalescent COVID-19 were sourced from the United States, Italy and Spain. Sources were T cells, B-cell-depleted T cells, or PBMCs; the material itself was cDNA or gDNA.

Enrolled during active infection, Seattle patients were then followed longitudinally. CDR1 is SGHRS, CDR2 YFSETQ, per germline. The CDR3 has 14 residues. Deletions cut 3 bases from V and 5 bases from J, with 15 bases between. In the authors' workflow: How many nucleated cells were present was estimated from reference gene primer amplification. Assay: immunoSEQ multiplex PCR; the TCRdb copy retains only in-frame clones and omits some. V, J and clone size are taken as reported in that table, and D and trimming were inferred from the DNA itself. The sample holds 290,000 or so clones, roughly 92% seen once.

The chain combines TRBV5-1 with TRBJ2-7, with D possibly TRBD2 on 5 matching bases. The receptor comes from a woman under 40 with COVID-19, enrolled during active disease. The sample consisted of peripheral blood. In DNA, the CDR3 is TGCGCCAGCAGCTCGGACTCGATCAGAAACGAGCAGTACTTC. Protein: CASSSDSIRNEQYF. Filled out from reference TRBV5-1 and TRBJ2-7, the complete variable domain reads KAGVTQTPRYLIKTRGQQVTLSCSPISGHRSVSWYQQTPGQGLQFLFEYFSETQRNKGNFPGRFSGRQFSNSRSEMNVSTLELGDSALYLCASSSDSIRNEQYFGPGTRLTVT.